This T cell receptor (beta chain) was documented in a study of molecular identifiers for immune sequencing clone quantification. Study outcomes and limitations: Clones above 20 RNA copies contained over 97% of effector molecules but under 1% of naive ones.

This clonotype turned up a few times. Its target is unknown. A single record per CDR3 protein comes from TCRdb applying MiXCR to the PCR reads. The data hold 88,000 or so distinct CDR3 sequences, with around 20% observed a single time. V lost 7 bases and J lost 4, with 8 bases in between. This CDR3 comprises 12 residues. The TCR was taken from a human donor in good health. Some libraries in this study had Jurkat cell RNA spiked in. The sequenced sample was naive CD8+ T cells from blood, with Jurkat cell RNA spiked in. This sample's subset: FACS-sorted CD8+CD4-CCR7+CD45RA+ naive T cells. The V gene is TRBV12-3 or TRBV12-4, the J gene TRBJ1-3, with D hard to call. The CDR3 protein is CASTGLGNTIYF. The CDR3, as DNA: TGTGCCAGCACCGGTTTGGGAAACACCATATATTTT.